These 24 T cell receptor beta chains originate from one sample sequenced in a study of blood T cell repertoires in COVID-19. Profiled with immunoSEQ multiplex PCR; TCRdb holds only in-frame clones, not every one. The sample contains about 140,000 clones, around 83% of which appear only once. The sequenced sample consisted of peripheral blood. Every receptor here comes from a human donor in a cohort sampled during active COVID-19.

The chain has TRBV20-1 and TRBJ1-2; 8 bases fit TRBD1. This CDR3 spans 13 amino acids. V lost 3 bases and J lost 8; bases outside the gene matches: 8. Germline V gives CDR1 DFQATT, CDR2 SNEGSKA (reference sequence). The CDR3 sequence is CSASLTGVYGYTF. The CDR3 nucleotides read TGCAGTGCTAGTCTGACAGGGGTTTACGGCTACACCTTC.

The gene calls are TRBV12-3 or TRBV12-4 and TRBJ2-7; 7 nucleotides agree with TRBD2. The junction had 8 bases not matched to a gene; V was cut back by 9 bases and J by 3 bases. CDR3 length: 13 residues. The CDR3 region is CASKTSDHYEQYF. The CDR3 DNA follows: TGTGCCAGTAAAACTAGCGATCACTACGAGCAGTACTTC.

This CDR3 is CAWTGGLNYGYTF. The CDR3 region has the DNA TGTGCCTGGACAGGGGGCCTTAACTATGGCTACACCTTC. The rearrangement joins TRBV30 to TRBJ1-2; 8 nucleotides line up with TRBD1. V dropped 4 bases and J dropped 1; count of bases not matched to a gene: 2. The CDR3 covers 13 residues. The germline gives CDR1 GTSNPN, CDR2 SVGIG (reference sequence).

The chain uses TRBV9 and TRBJ1-1; no clear D. CDR3 length: 12 residues. Deletions cut 3 bases from V and 1 base from J, with 4 bases between. Germline V CDR1 and CDR2: SGDLS, YYNGEE. In nucleotides, the CDR3 is TGTGCCAGCAGCGACTGGAACACTGAAGCTTTCTTT. It yields the protein CASSDWNTEAFF.

The chain has TRBV11-3 and TRBJ1-3; D not certain. The CDR3 is 13 amino acids. V was pared by 8 bases and J by 2 bases, with 10 bases between. Germline CDR1 reads SGHNT; CDR2 reads YENEEA. DNA of the CDR3: TGTGCCAGCGGGAGGGAGCCTGGAAACACCATATATTTT. Protein: CASGREPGNTIYF. Based on the CDR3 plus reference TRBV11-3 and TRBJ1-3, the full variable domain is EAGVVQSPRYKIIEKKQPVAFWCNPISGHNTLYWYLQNLGQGPELLIRYENEEAVDDSQLPKDRFSAERLKGVDSTLKIQPAELGDSAVYLCASGREPGNTIYFGEGSWLTVV.

This chain links TRBV14 with TRBJ2-1; 7 bases fit TRBD1. V was pared by 4 bases and J by 15 bases, with 12 bases of the junction left unmatched. Germline lookup yields CDR1 SGHDN and CDR2 FVKESK. The CDR3 is 13 amino acids. The DNA for the CDR3 is TGTGCCAGCAGCCGCGGCCGGGACAGAACTCCGTTCTTC. It specifies CASSRGRDRTPFF.

The table lists this clone with a few counts. This chain joins TRBV5-1 and TRBJ1-5; D unclear. V lost 5 bases and J lost 4, with 13 bases in between. CDR1 is SGHRS and CDR2 is YFSETQ in the germline V gene. CDR3 size: 14 residues. CDR3 bases: TGCGCCAGCAGTGTCGGAGGGATGAATCAGCCCCAGCATTTT. This sequence encodes CASSVGGMNQPQHF.

The CDR3 DNA sequence: TGTGCCAGCAGCCGAAGCCGGACTAGCGGGAGAGCGGAGACCCAGTACTTC. This gives the protein CASSRSRTSGRAETQYF. V gene TRBV3-1 (or the pseudogene TRBV3-2) combines with J gene TRBJ2-5; 13 nucleotides align to TRBD2. CDR1 is LGHDT, CDR2 YNNKEL, per germline (reference sequence). V trimming: 4 bases; J trimming: 5 bases; junction bases outside the gene matches: 10. This CDR3 is built from 17 residues.

This chain connects TRBV18 to TRBJ1-3; no clear D. V lost 3 bases to trimming and J lost 0 bases, with 12 bases between them. Per the germline V gene, CDR1 is KGHSH and CDR2 is LQKENI. CDR3 size: 16 residues. For the CDR3, the DNA is TGTGCCAGCTCACCTGCCATTGAGAGCTCTGGAAACACCATATATTTT. It yields the protein CASSPAIESSGNTIYF. Together with reference TRBV18 and TRBJ1-3, the CDR3 gives the full variable domain: NAGVMQNPRHLVRRRGQEARLRCSPMKGHSHVYWYRQLPEEGLKFMVYLQKENIIDESGMPKERFSAEFPKEGPSILRIQQVVRGDSAAYFCASSPAIESSGNTIYFGEGSWLTVV.

The genes are TRBV5-1 and TRBJ2-7; 13 positions match TRBD2. The germline gives CDR1 SGHRS, CDR2 YFSETQ. This CDR3 spans 12 amino acids. The V segment lost 4 bases and the J segment 12 bases; nucleotides outside the gene matches: 4. The CDR3 nucleotides read TGCGCCAGCAGCCGAACTAGCGGGAGGGTGTACTTC. It encodes CASSRTSGRVYF.

The chain joins TRBV5-1 to TRBJ1-4; D remains unclear. The V end lost 4 bases, the J end lost 7 bases, and 8 bases lay between the germline ends. The CDR3 covers 12 residues. CDR1 and CDR2 (germline): SGHRS, YFSETQ. Here the CDR3 reads CASSPSGEKLFF. In DNA form, the CDR3 reads TGCGCCAGCAGCCCCTCGGGTGAAAAACTGTTTTTT.

The chain has TRBV5-1 and TRBJ1-1; unclear D gene. Germline-derived CDR1 and CDR2 are SGHRS and YFSETQ. The germline V and J ends were trimmed by 0 bases and 9 bases, with 12 bases remaining between them. This CDR3 contains 13 residues. For the CDR3, the DNA is TGCGCCAGCAGCTTGGGGCTTGGCGGGAAAGCTTTCTTT. Encoded protein: CASSLGLGGKAFF.

This clone was seen a single time. The chain is built from TRBV5-1 and TRBJ2-1; tentatively, D is TRBD2 (6 bases). V lost 0 bases to trimming and J lost 9 bases, with 13 bases between them. The germline V gene has CDR1 SGHRS and CDR2 YFSETQ. The CDR3 runs to 14 residues. The CDR3 region has the DNA TGCGCCAGCAGCTTGGGCAGGGAAGCGGGTGAGCAGTTCTTC. Amino acids: CASSLGREAGEQFF.

This chain links TRBV5-1 with TRBJ2-3, with 8 bases that match TRBD1. The germline V gene encodes CDR1 SGHRS and CDR2 YFSETQ. The length of the CDR3 is 14 residues. Trimming cost V 5 bases and J 1 base; bases outside gene matches: 3. The CDR3 region has the DNA TGCGCCAGCAGGCAGGGGGCCGGCACAGATACGCAGTATTTT. Translated, it gives CASRQGAGTDTQYF.

The chain couples TRBV28 to TRBJ1-2; no clear D. CDR3 length equals 14 residues. Germline loops: CDR1 MDHEN, CDR2 SYDVKM. Trimming stripped 3 bases from V and 8 bases from J, with 16 bases between. The CDR3 sequence: CASSFGDPARGYTF. CDR3 nucleotides: TGTGCCAGCAGTTTTGGTGACCCTGCGAGGGGCTACACCTTC.

The CDR3 loop is CASSLGTVQETQYF. CDR3 DNA sequence: TGTGCCAGCAGCCTCGGGACAGTGCAAGAGACCCAGTACTTC. The V gene is TRBV5-4, the J gene TRBJ2-5; 7 bases are a match to TRBD1. The CDR3 extends over 14 amino acids. The germline V gene has CDR1 SGHNT and CDR2 YYREEE (reference sequence). Trimming at V came to 4 bases and at J to 2 bases, leaving 5 bases not matched to a gene.

The chain recombines TRBV6-5 with TRBJ1-5, with a weak D call TRBD1 (5 bases). V was cut by 6 bases and J by 7 bases, with 13 bases left in between. Looked up from germline, CDR1 is MNHEY and CDR2 is SVGAGI. The CDR3 runs 13 residues. The CDR3 bases are TGTGCCAGCAGCAGGGCTGGAAGGCAGCCCCAGCATTTT. The encoded protein is CASSRAGRQPQHF.

The genes are TRBV7-2 and TRBJ2-1; 9 nucleotides agree with TRBD2. The CDR3 loop spans 16 amino acids. Trimming removed 4 bases from V and 4 bases from J; junction bases left unmatched: 8. From germline, CDR1 is SGHTA and CDR2 FQGNSA. The CDR3 here is CASSSQAGLAYNEQFF. As DNA, the CDR3 is TGTGCCAGCAGCTCCCAGGCGGGACTAGCATACAATGAGCAGTTCTTC.

This clone was detected many times. J is TRBJ1-3 and V is TRBV5-1; perhaps TRBD1 as D (5 bases). CDR1 is SGHRS and CDR2 is YFSETQ in the germline V gene. The CDR3 has 14 residues. Trimming stripped 2 bases from V and 1 base from J, with 7 bases between. CDR3 sequence: CASSFTGSGNTIYF. In nucleotides, the CDR3 is TGCGCCAGCAGCTTCACAGGATCTGGAAACACCATATATTTT.

This chain uses TRBV24-1 with TRBJ2-6; tentative D call: TRBD2 (5 bases). The CDR3 totals 17 residues. The germline V and J ends were trimmed by 3 bases and 3 bases, with 14 bases remaining between them. Germline CDR1 KGHDR, CDR2 SFDVKD. The CDR3 coding sequence is TGTGCCACCAGTGATGCGGGCCTCTCGCATGGGGCCAACGTCCTGACTTTC. This encodes CATSDAGLSHGANVLTF.

The chain couples TRBV15 to TRBJ1-3; 8 bases are a match to TRBD1. The germline V gene has CDR1 LNHNV and CDR2 YYDKDF (reference sequence). Trimming took 0 bases from V and 2 from J; bases not matched to a gene: 3. The CDR3 consists of 16 residues. The CDR3: CATSRDLTGAGNTIYF. For the CDR3, the DNA is TGTGCCACCAGCAGAGATTTGACAGGGGCTGGAAACACCATATATTTT.

The rearrangement links TRBV29-1 to TRBJ2-2; tentatively, D is TRBD1 (6 bases). The CDR3 is 17 residues long. Germline values: CDR1 SQVTM, CDR2 ANQGSEA. V was clipped by 4 bases and J by 8 bases, with 26 bases between them. The CDR3 DNA reads TGCAGCGTTGGAGATCTGACAGGACTGTCGGATGGTGGGGAGCTGTTTTTT. It encodes CSVGDLTGLSDGGELFF.

This clone was recorded only once. The V call is TRBV7-3, the J call TRBJ2-1; D perhaps matches TRBD2 (5 bases). The V end was cut by 4 bases, the J end by 6 bases, with 19 bases between. Germline V CDR1 and CDR2: SGHTA, FQGTGA. The CDR3 sequence is 16 residues long. The CDR3 reads CASSWGDESASNEQFF. As DNA, the CDR3 is TGTGCCAGCAGCTGGGGAGATGAGTCCGCCAGCAATGAGCAGTTCTTC.

The chain couples TRBV6-2 or TRBV6-3 to TRBJ1-2; possibly TRBD1 for D (5 bases). Looked up from germline, CDR1 is MNHEY and CDR2 is SVGEGT. Trimming removed 2 bases at V and 0 bases at J, with 10 bases between. This CDR3 contains 15 residues. The CDR3 reads CASSYGGLSNYGYTF. CDR3 bases: TGTGCCAGCAGTTACGGGGGACTGTCTAACTATGGCTACACCTTC.